This note documents a single T cell receptor beta chain sequence. Its recognized antigen is unknown. No base-level quality is on record; no much larger clone is a single base apart. Distinct nucleotide sequences in the sample also encode this CDR3. The cohort comprised 666 healthy bone marrow donors. At the time of sampling, all cohort members were nominally healthy, though unrecorded immune exposures were likely present. The donor was CMV seropositive and was included in the group of almost 300 seropositive cohort members. Every donor gave a peripheral blood sample, and the peripheral blood mononuclear cells from that sample were used for TCR beta sequencing. The Qiagen DNeasy Blood Extraction Kit was used to extract genomic DNA from the blood cell samples. After removal of 6 bases from V and 7 bases from J, the junction retains 10 bases not matched to a gene. The cysteine opens and the phenylalanine closes a CDR3 of 14 amino acids. The CDR3 DNA has 42 bases and is translated from base 1. For CDR1 and CDR2, the germline V gene lists MNHNS and SASEGT.

This sample was taken from a study of cytomegalovirus exposure and HLA in healthy donors (dated by TCRdb to 2016 to 2017). Concerning the study at large: In an earlier analysis of 587 of the donors, less than 350 Gb of sequence data and about 110 million unique TCR beta sequences from 150 million to 200 million T cells were reported. An early release that covered more than 550 HLA-typed donors contained around 300 gigabases of sequencing data and 80 million or so unique TCR sequences. Among the approximately 400 genotyped donors, approximately 82% belonged to the genetic ancestry cluster associated with self-reported Caucasian donors. The study aimed to test whether cataloging public T cell receptors could reveal signatures of past pathogen exposure. The T cell repertoires of around 730 subjects were profiled by immunosequencing and related to cytomegalovirus serostatus. Along with the 666-subject first cohort, a separate validation cohort of over a hundred different subjects was used. To predict cytomegalovirus infection status, the study combined high-throughput TCR immunosequencing, statistical association of individual TCRs with disease status, and machine learning. In a later analysis, previously published TCR beta repertoires from hundreds of donors were re-analyzed and high-resolution HLA genotyping was added so that TCR occurrence patterns could be studied. Rather than using new phenotypic data, the later analysis identified candidate immune exposures from TCR beta sequences and from how often those sequences occurred across donors. In an earlier analysis of 587 of the donors, high-throughput TCR beta sequencing was used to judge whether each TCR beta V gene segment behaved as functional or pseudogenic. Alongside the repertoire data, information on donor age, sex, ethnicity and CMV serostatus was compiled. A later genetic analysis used genome-wide SNP genotypes for about 65% of the 666 donors, treating that subset as a discovery cohort. Every discovery cohort repertoire had been produced on one sequencing platform. Both class I and class II loci were covered by HLA typing, at four-digit resolution. Typing coverage varied by locus: roughly 620-640 donors for A, B, C, DRB1 and DQB1; roughly 560 for DQA1; 600 to 610 for DPA1; 450 to 480 for DPB1. Roughly five DR-DQ haplotypes were handled as single units for association and clustering because linkage in the cohort was strong. On average, roughly 200,000 unique TCR beta nucleotide sequences were sequenced per donor among 350 to 400 genotyped donors of the cohort, with about 17% of those sequences being non-productive.

Here is what the overall study found, with its caveats: The authors suggested that the approach could potentially be extended to other disease states and immunological phenotypes. Cytomegalovirus status was reported to be diagnosed by the classifier with high specificity and sensitivity in both the original and validation cohorts. Immune exposure information for the cohort was limited to CMV serostatus. Several of the top co-occurrence clusters appeared to be linked to parvovirus B19, influenza, CMV and Epstein-Barr virus, according to a later analysis. The presence/absence analyses assumed that sequencing depth was roughly uniform across donors, and that assumption may not be true. In an earlier analysis of more than 450 of the donors, most TCR beta V segments were observed in productive rearrangements about 87% or about 30% of the time, broadly matching IMGT annotations. A further reported finding was that TCR beta sequences accurately predicted the HLA-A and HLA-B alleles for most subjects in the first cohort. A later analysis associated around 16,000 TCR beta sequences with specific HLA alleles at a false discovery rate of 0.05. Correlated functional status among segregating V segments might be attributable to linkage disequilibrium, but an unknown experimental factor could not be ruled out. This cohort had only TCR beta chains sequenced, and the lack of alpha or paired-chain data limited which features could be detected. The earlier analysis of approximately 540 of the donors excluded approximately 17 rarely observed V segments, including chromosome 9 orphons, because counts were too low. Because HLA typing was missing for some donors at each locus, association tests included only the typed subset. Compared with the roughly 600-donor mean, donors in an Asian-associated ancestry cluster had fewer N-insertions in productive TCRs, according to a later genetic analysis. In a later analysis, TCR association rates were found to vary across HLA loci, with the most associated TCRs seen for DRB1 alleles and the fewest for HLA-C alleles. In a later analysis, most CMV-associated TCR beta chains were found to appear HLA-restricted, with HLA associations seemingly driven largely by CMV exposure. Strong co-occurrence of HLA alleles, especially DR and DQ, made assigning TCR associations to individual alleles difficult. Some IMGT-functional V segments, including TRBV6-2 and TRBV6-3, could not be told apart with the 87-base-pair reads, so those segments were excluded. While some public TCRs were present in many individuals, most TCR sequences turned up only very rarely across donors. A cluster of highly shared sequence variants was judged likely to represent a technical artifact of the sequencing pipeline. A few of the identified cytomegalovirus-associated TCR beta chains were confirmed in vitro to be specific for cytomegalovirus antigens. In a later analysis, HLA-associated TCR beta chains were found to be more clonally expanded and to have lower generation probabilities than equally common non-associated chains. In the study, 150 to 200 TCR beta chains were listed as associated with cytomegalovirus. In a later genetic analysis, a missense DCLRE1C variant was associated with V-gene and J-gene trimming of TCR beta chains, and the association was replicated in an independent cohort.

Library preparation used the immunoSEQ multiplex PCR assay. The multiplex PCR relied on a mix of 60 forward primers for TCR Vbeta segments and 13 reverse primers for TCR Jbeta segments. The CDR3 region of rearranged TCR beta genes was amplified from genomic DNA with a multiplex PCR assay. Amplified TCR beta libraries were sequenced as 87-base-pair reads on the Illumina HiSeq System. Turning to the authors' computational methods: A later analysis counted approximately 76 million unique TCR beta chains across the 640 or so repertoires, and around 9.9 million of these chains were shared by at least two donors. Raw reads were error-corrected and collapsed into unique sequences by a nearest-neighbor algorithm in which closely related sequences were merged to remove PCR and sequencing errors. To assign V, D and J gene segments, CDR3 sequences were aligned to IMGT reference sequences. For a sequence to be retained, a match of at least six nucleotides was required to both a V gene segment and a J gene segment. Rearrangements were called productive when the CDR3 lacked stop codons and stayed in frame with V and J; all others were non-productive. Following IMGT convention, CDR3 was defined as the stretch from the second conserved V-encoded cysteine up to the conserved J-encoded phenylalanine. The earlier analysis of some 580 of the donors excluded any sequence lacking an unambiguous match to a single V gene segment. An earlier analysis of about 600 of the donors called V segments functional above 56.7% productive rearrangements and segregating when the between-donor standard deviation exceeded 5%. A statistical classification framework was built for diagnosing cytomegalovirus status from the catalog of TCR beta chain sequences. A later analysis assigned V and J genes by comparing TCR nucleotide sequences with IMGT/GENE-DB human TR gene sequences. The TCRdist pipeline was used in a later analysis to assign CDR3 sequences and most-parsimonious VDJ recombination scenarios. In a later analysis, each TCR beta chain was defined by its CDR3 amino acid sequence together with its V-gene family, and reads without a unique V-gene family were excluded. In a later analysis, several hundred highly shared, low-generation-probability nucleotide sequences were removed to address suspected cross-contamination and a sequencing artifact. In a later analysis, a clonal expansion index was calculated for each public chain from normalized within-repertoire ranks of inferred template counts. A later analysis computed generation probabilities with a VDJ recombination model fitted to out-of-frame rearrangements, and checked the results against IGoR. In a later analysis, hypergeometric tests were used to score TCR-TCR, TCR-HLA and TCR-CMV co-occurrence, with a repertoire-size bias correction applied to TCR pairs. A later analysis estimated false discovery rates by permuting HLA or CMV assignments 20 times. In a later analysis, co-occurring TCRs were grouped with DBSCAN, and TCRdist sequence similarity was added when clustering was performed within HLA-allele-positive subsets. For co-occurrence clustering, repertoires with fewer than 30,000 or more than 120,000 public chains were excluded, along with about five repertoires with anomalous nucleotide sharing. The immuneACCESS repertoire file appears here via TCRdb, limited to in-frame rearrangements. These files lack a portion of the clones; in checked studies, under half of the deficit traces to unresolved V genes, and the cause of the others is not known. The D gene and trimming were derived from the DNA, and the V and J assignments and clone size from that table. Across this sample there are approximately 100,000 clones, with under 80% seen only once. The top ten hold roughly 6.5% of the sample.

The clonotype originates from a woman in her 50s in good health and CMV-seropositive. The material sequenced was PBMCs. The chain employs TRBV6-1 and TRBJ1-2, and TRBD1 aligns with 8 junction nucleotides. The bases are TGTGCCAGCAGGATACAGGGGGAAAGGGCTGGCTACACCTTC. The translation is CASRIQGERAGYTF.